This is a list of T cell receptor beta chains from one sample in a study of shared clonotypes between healthy human individuals. Generated by immunoSEQ multiplex PCR, the TCRdb table keeps only in-frame clones and is missing some. The table lists around 1.6 million clones, under 99% of them singletons. The sample comprised naive CD4+ T cells sorted from blood. These TCRs come from a man aged 30 to 45 in good health. Each CDR3 is given with its conserved first and last residue. The D gene is left open where the match is weak. Only part of the rows carry a size: once, few, many, or a class if the clone is expanded.

clone_size,v_call,d_call,j_call,cdr3_aa,cdr3_nt
-,TRBV18,-,TRBJ2-5,CASSPPSAWLQYF,TGTGCCAGCTCACCACCGTCCGCTTGGCTCCAGTACTTC
-,TRBV10-3,-,TRBJ1-5,CAISEMAMGNQPQHF,TGTGCCATCAGTGAGATGGCGATGGGCAATCAGCCCCAGCATTTT
-,TRBV2,-,TRBJ2-7,CASSERAASYEQYF,TGTGCCAGCAGTGAAAGGGCTGCCTCCTACGAGCAGTACTTC
-,TRBV11-2,-,TRBJ1-2,CASRPVGRSPNYGYTF,TGTGCCAGCAGGCCTGTCGGACGAAGTCCTAACTATGGCTACACCTTC
-,TRBV18,TRBD2,TRBJ2-5,CASSPGLSGSLQETQYF,TGTGCCAGCTCACCAGGGCTGAGCGGGAGCCTCCAAGAGACCCAGTACTTC
once,TRBV5-5,-,TRBJ1-4,CASSLAGGLATNEKLFF,TGTGCCAGCAGCTTGGCGGGAGGACTCGCAACTAATGAAAAACTGTTTTTT
-,TRBV6-6,TRBD1,TRBJ2-2,CASSSWTGGDPGELFF,TGTGCCAGCAGTTCATGGACAGGGGGCGATCCCGGGGAGCTGTTTTTT
-,TRBV11-3,-,TRBJ2-7,CASSLERSSYEQYF,TGTGCCAGCAGCTTAGAACGGAGCTCCTACGAGCAGTACTTC
-,TRBV7-2,TRBD2,TRBJ2-3,CASSFGLAGDTQYF,TGTGCCAGCAGCTTCGGACTAGCGGGAGATACGCAGTATTTT
-,TRBV19,TRBD2,TRBJ2-7,CASSRGGVYEQYF,TGTGCCAGTAGTAGGGGAGGGGTCTACGAGCAGTACTTC
-,TRBV9,-,TRBJ2-7,CASSVDVGIVSEQYF,TGTGCCAGCAGCGTAGATGTCGGGATCGTCTCCGAGCAGTACTTC
-,TRBV28,-,TRBJ2-2,CASLPSEGRPGELFF,TGTGCCAGCCTTCCCTCTGAGGGGCGCCCCGGGGAGCTGTTTTTT
-,TRBV28,TRBD2,TRBJ2-3,CASSFLGLAGTDTQYF,TGTGCCAGCAGTTTTTTAGGACTAGCGGGGACAGATACGCAGTATTTT
-,TRBV7-8,TRBD1,TRBJ2-7,CASSPQDRITYEQYF,TGTGCCAGCAGCCCCCAGGACAGGATTACCTACGAGCAGTACTTC
-,TRBV7-6,TRBD2,TRBJ2-3,CASSFTPSLAEDWGTDTQYF,TGTGCCAGCAGCTTTACCCCCAGTCTAGCGGAAGATTGGGGCACAGATACGCAGTATTTT
once,TRBV19,-,TRBJ2-3,CASSMGVPRTDTQYF,TGTGCCAGTAGTATGGGTGTTCCCCGCACAGATACGCAGTATTTT
-,TRBV2,-,TRBJ1-2,CASSDDTFGGYTF,TGTGCCAGCAGCGACGATACCTTCGGTGGCTACACCTTC
-,TRBV28,-,TRBJ1-1,CASVLGGPQNTEAFF,TGTGCCAGCGTTCTTGGGGGGCCGCAGAACACTGAAGCTTTCTTT
-,TRBV25-1,-,TRBJ2-5,CASSELWGGVQTQYF,TGTGCCAGCAGTGAATTGTGGGGTGGCGTACAGACCCAGTACTTC
once,TRBV11-3,-,TRBJ2-3,CASSLGGTDTQYF,TGTGCCAGCAGCCTAGGGGGCACAGATACGCAGTATTTT
once,TRBV7-3,-,TRBJ2-5,CASSLQREETQYF,TGTGCCAGCAGCTTACAGCGTGAGGAGACCCAGTACTTC
-,TRBV19,-,TRBJ1-5,CASSIPAGPQHF,TGTGCCAGTAGTATTCCAGCCGGGCCCCAGCATTTT
-,TRBV28,TRBD1,TRBJ1-4,CASSRGSRDRVFNEKLFF,TGTGCCAGCAGTCGGGGGAGCCGGGACAGGGTGTTTAATGAAAAACTGTTTTTT
-,TRBV19,-,TRBJ1-5,CASSPRMGLRNQPQHF,TGTGCCAGTAGTCCCCGTATGGGCCTTCGCAATCAGCCCCAGCATTTT